Presented here are 7 T cell receptor beta chains from one specimen sequenced in a study of Graves' ophthalmopathy and Graves' hyperthyroidism. Amplification of TCR beta CDR3 regions used RNA transcripts. Investigators did first-round RT-PCR with HTBI primers, then second-round multiplex PCR. One entry per CDR3 protein results from TCRdb running MiXCR on the multiplex PCR reads. Seen here are about 390,000 distinct CDR3 sequences, about 17% observed once, and the top ten hold 2% to 2.5%. Input material: peripheral blood. The source is an adult woman with stable Graves' hyperthyroidism.

This clonotype appeared many times. V is TRBV7-2 and J is TRBJ2-7; 7 nucleotides line up with TRBD1. The V gene end was trimmed by 7 bases and the J gene end by 2 bases; junction bases not matched to a gene: 5. CDR1 SGHTA and CDR2 FQGNSA come from the germline V gene. CDR3 length: 13 residues. CDR3 nucleotides: TGTGCCAGCAAACCGGGACAGACCTACGAGCAGTACTTC. It translates to CASKPGQTYEQYF.

This clonotype came up many times. This chain uses TRBV4-3 with TRBJ1-1; D is possibly TRBD1 (5 bases). The CDR3 has 13 residues. Trimming left V 8 bases short and J 4 bases short, with 14 bases between. The V gene's germline CDR1 is LGHNA and CDR2 YSLEER. The CDR3 protein is CASRLGVGTEAFF. The CDR3 nucleotides are TGCGCCAGCCGCTTGGGGGTCGGCACTGAAGCTTTCTTT.

This clonotype was recorded many times. This rearrangement joins TRBV28 to TRBJ2-7, with TRBD1 matching over 10 bases. Germline values: CDR1 MDHEN, CDR2 SYDVKM. The junction had 3 bases not matched to a gene; V was cut back by 7 bases and J by 0 bases. The CDR3 consists of 14 residues. The CDR3 loop is CASKRQGASYEQYF. CDR3 coding DNA: TGTGCCAGCAAACGACAGGGGGCCTCCTACGAGCAGTACTTC.

There are many counts of this clonotype. This chain uses TRBV6-2 or TRBV6-3 with TRBJ2-7; 8 nucleotides match TRBD1. The CDR3 loop spans 19 amino acids. V trimming: 5 bases; J trimming: 2 bases; junction bases outside the gene matches: 20. The germline CDR1 and CDR2 sequences are MNHEY and SVGEGT. The CDR3 loop reads CASSLRPGTGLISPYEQYF. The DNA for the CDR3 is TGTGCCAGCAGTCTGCGGCCCGGGACAGGTTTAATTTCACCCTACGAGCAGTACTTC.

The sample holds many counts of this clonotype. This chain uses TRBV2 with TRBJ1-2, with 7 bases that match TRBD1. V lost 7 bases to trimming and J lost 0 bases; unmatched junction nucleotides: 14. The germline V gene encodes CDR1 SNHLY and CDR2 FYNNEI. The CDR3 covers 17 residues. CDR3 in amino acids: CASTSIFRTGTNYGYTF. In DNA, the CDR3 is TGTGCCAGCACCAGTATCTTTAGGACAGGAACTAACTATGGCTACACCTTC.

In this sample, this clonotype turned up many times. This sequence joins TRBV18 and TRBJ1-1; D might be TRBD1 (5 bases). The CDR3 runs to 15 residues. The V gene lost 3 bases and the J gene lost 3 bases, with 14 bases spanning the gap. CDR1 KGHSH and CDR2 LQKENI come from the germline V gene. DNA of the CDR3: TGTGCCAGCTCACCCGACAAGGGGAGGTACACTGAAGCTTTCTTT. This gives the protein CASSPDKGRYTEAFF.

This clonotype was found many times. The rearrangement uses TRBV29-1 and TRBJ2-5; perhaps TRBD1 as D (6 bases). Germline CDR1 and CDR2: SQVTM and ANQGSEA. V dropped 7 bases and J dropped 1 base, with 10 bases sitting between them. CDR3 size: 12 residues. The CDR3 region has the DNA TGCAGCGCGGGACAACTCCAAGAGACCCAGTACTTC. This sequence encodes CSAGQLQETQYF.